Listed here are 30 T cell receptor beta chains from one sample, sequenced in a study of cytomegalovirus exposure and HLA in healthy donors. PCR primers comprised 60 Vbeta and 13 Jbeta primers. Some clones are missing from TCRdb's copy, which holds only in-frame ones; the method was immunoSEQ multiplex PCR. Of 200,000 to 250,000 clones in the sample, approximately 82% were seen once. Input material: PBMCs. The receptors stem from a man between 18 and 29 years old in good health and CMV-seronegative.

The CDR3 spells CASSRDRVRSYEQYF. Here the CDR3 DNA reads TGCGCCAGCAGCCGGGACAGGGTTAGGAGCTACGAGCAGTACTTC. V usage is TRBV5-1 and J usage is TRBJ2-7; 9 nucleotides agree with TRBD1. The CDR3 contains 15 residues. Germline V lookup: CDR1 SGHRS, CDR2 YFSETQ. The trim removed 4 bases at V and 3 bases at J, leaving 8 bases unmatched.

This clone has a single count. The chain has TRBV6-5 and TRBJ2-6; possible D gene TRBD1, 5 bases. The germline CDR1 and CDR2 sequences are MNHEY and SVGAGI. CDR3 length equals 14 residues. Trimming pared 5 bases from V and 4 bases from J, leaving 9 bases between. DNA for the CDR3: TGTGCCAGCAGTACAGGTGTAGGGGCCAACGTCCTGACTTTC. Its protein product is CASSTGVGANVLTF.

The gene calls are TRBV29-1 and TRBJ1-2; D is possibly TRBD1 (5 bases). This CDR3 has 12 amino acids. Germline lookup yields CDR1 SQVTM and CDR2 ANQGSEA. V was cut by 6 bases and J by 4 bases, with 12 bases left in between. This CDR3 is CSVTQVTYGYTF. The DNA of the CDR3 is TGCAGCGTGACACAGGTGACCTATGGCTACACCTTC. Drawing the rest from reference TRBV29-1 and TRBJ1-2, the complete variable domain is SAVISQKPSRDICQRGTSLTIQCQVDSQVTMMFWYRQQPGQSLTLIATANQGSEATYESGFVIDKFPISRPNLTFSTLTVSNMSPEDSSIYLCSVTQVTYGYTFGSGTRLTVV.

The chain employs TRBV2 and TRBJ1-2, with 7 bases identical to TRBD1. CDR3 length: 15 amino acids. In germline, CDR1 is SNHLY, CDR2 FYNNEI. Trimming cost V 6 bases and J 1 base; bases outside gene matches: 8. CDR3 bases: TGTGCCAGCAGCGTCGGACAGGAATATAACTATGGCTACACCTTC. It is translated as CASSVGQEYNYGYTF. The full variable domain, rest sourced from reference TRBV2 and TRBJ1-2, is EPEVTQTPSHQVTQMGQEVILRCVPISNHLYFYWYRQILGQKVEFLVSFYNNEISEKSEIFDDQFSVERPDGSNFTLKIRSTKLEDSAMYFCASSVGQEYNYGYTFGSGTRLTVV.

This sequence joins TRBV19 and TRBJ2-1; TRBD1 aligns across 11 bases. This CDR3 has 15 residues. The germline CDR1 and CDR2 sequences are LNHDA and SQIVND (reference sequence). Germline trimming cut 10 bases from V and 1 base from J; bases unmatched to any gene: 6. CDR3 in amino acids: CATGDRGFSYNEQFF. Written as DNA, the CDR3 is TGTGCCACCGGGGACAGGGGGTTTTCCTACAATGAGCAGTTCTTC.

This clone was detected only a few times. This chain links TRBV29-1 with TRBJ2-7; 8 nucleotides agree with TRBD1. This CDR3 is built from 13 residues. Germline assignment: CDR1 SQVTM and CDR2 ANQGSEA. V was pared by 6 bases and J by 2 bases, with 6 bases of the junction left unmatched. This CDR3 reads CSVITGGAYEQYF. The CDR3 DNA is TGCAGCGTCATCACAGGGGGAGCCTACGAGCAGTACTTC.

In its sample, this clone was seen once. The chain joins TRBV29-1 to TRBJ1-4; TRBD1 might be the D (5 bases). CDR3 length equals 16 residues. Trimming took off 7 bases at V and 1 base at J, with 19 bases between the two ends. The V gene's germline CDR1 is SQVTM and CDR2 ANQGSEA. The CDR3 coding sequence is TGCAGCGCCCGCAAGGCCTCTAGGGGAACTAATGAAAAACTGTTTTTT. This codes for CSARKASRGTNEKLFF.

The gene calls are TRBV27 and TRBJ2-7, with 12 bases aligning to TRBD1. V shed 7 bases and J 2 bases; nucleotides not matched to a gene: 9. This CDR3 region has 16 residues. Germline CDR1 and CDR2: MNHEY and SMNVEV (reference sequence). CDR3 nucleotides: TGTGCCAGCAAAATTTCGGGACAGGGGGCGCCCTACGAGCAGTACTTC. Residues: CASKISGQGAPYEQYF.

The V gene is TRBV6-1, the J gene TRBJ2-7, with D maybe TRBD2 (5 bases). Germline CDR1 and CDR2: MNHNS and SASEGT. The CDR3 is made up of 16 amino acids. Trimming left V 2 bases short and J 2 bases short, with 16 bases between. CDR3 amino acids: CASSETGQRLPYEQYF. CDR3 coding DNA: TGTGCCAGCAGTGAAACCGGCCAGCGGTTACCCTACGAGCAGTACTTC.

This chain links TRBV4-1 with TRBJ1-2; D may be TRBD1 (6 bases). The V and J ends lost 3 bases and 7 bases respectively, with 12 bases between them. In germline, CDR1 is MGHRA, CDR2 YSYEKL. CDR3 length: 13 residues. The CDR3 sequence: CASSQGTPGGYTF. The CDR3 nucleotides read TGCGCCAGCAGCCAGGGGACACCCGGTGGCTACACCTTC.

V usage is TRBV6-5 and J usage is TRBJ1-3; D uncertain. V dropped 7 bases and J dropped 0 bases, with 13 bases sitting between them. This CDR3 spans 15 amino acids. Germline V gene lookup returns CDR1 MNHEY and CDR2 SVGAGI. CDR3: CASTPDASSGNTIYF. DNA for the CDR3: TGTGCCAGCACCCCAGATGCCTCCTCTGGAAACACCATATATTTT.

This chain links TRBV6-1 with TRBJ1-3, with 7 bases lining up with TRBD1. This CDR3 has 15 residues. The germline V gene has CDR1 MNHNS and CDR2 SASEGT. V dropped 4 bases and J dropped 4; count of bases not matched to a gene: 7. CDR3: CASSGNPGQGNTIYF. The CDR3 DNA reads as TGTGCCAGCAGTGGGAACCCGGGACAGGGAAACACCATATATTTT.

The chain couples TRBV4-1 to TRBJ2-7; TRBD2 agrees at 10 bases. V trimming: 1 base; J trimming: 5 bases; junction bases outside the gene matches: 5. CDR1 and CDR2 (germline): MGHRA, YSYEKL. CDR3 size: 15 residues. The CDR3 DNA is TGCGCCAGCAGCCAAGGAACTAGCGGGATCGACGAGCAGTACTTC. Translating it yields CASSQGTSGIDEQYF.

The chain combines TRBV7-2 with TRBJ1-2; TRBD1 agrees at 9 bases. V shed 3 bases and J 5 bases; nucleotides not matched to a gene: 7. The CDR3 consists of 15 residues. Germline V gene lookup returns CDR1 SGHTA and CDR2 FQGNSA. The CDR3 sequence is CASSFGQGIPYGYTF. In DNA, the CDR3 is TGTGCCAGCAGCTTCGGACAGGGGATTCCTTATGGCTACACCTTC.

The V call is TRBV15, the J call TRBJ2-5, with 13 bases aligning to TRBD2. The CDR3 covers 15 residues. V shed 5 bases, J shed 3 bases, and the junction held 3 bases outside the gene matches. Germline CDR1 and CDR2: LNHNV and YYDKDF (reference sequence). CDR3 DNA: TGTGCCACCAGCCCCGGGACTAGCGGGGAAGAGACCCAGTACTTC. It yields the protein CATSPGTSGEETQYF.

V is TRBV28 and J is TRBJ2-7, with a tentative D call TRBD1 (5 bases). The CDR3 is 11 amino acids. The V gene's germline CDR1 is MDHEN and CDR2 SYDVKM. Trimming took 6 bases from V and 10 from J, leaving 13 bases between them. CDR3 in amino acids: CASRVDDSQYF. In nucleotides, the CDR3 is TGTGCCAGCAGGGTGGACGACAGCCAGTACTTC.

This chain joins TRBV11-2 and TRBJ2-3; TRBD2 matches at 7 bases. Germline-derived CDR1 and CDR2 are SGHAT and FQNNGV. The J segment lost 6 bases and the V segment lost 2 bases, leaving 5 bases of the junction unmatched. The CDR3 extends over 14 amino acids. CDR3 amino acids: CASSLSGTEDTQYF. In DNA, the CDR3 is TGTGCCAGCAGCTTAAGCGGGACCGAGGATACGCAGTATTTT.

The chain carries TRBV28 and TRBJ1-2; the D gene is possibly TRBD1 (6 bases). Germline V gene lookup returns CDR1 MDHEN and CDR2 SYDVKM. The CDR3 length is 14 residues. Trimming took 4 bases from V and 4 from J, leaving 13 bases between them. In DNA form, the CDR3 reads TGTGCCAGCAGTTCCTCGGGGGGCTTCTATGGCTACACCTTC. This gives the protein CASSSSGGFYGYTF.

The chain has TRBV5-4 and TRBJ1-6, with a tentative D call TRBD1 (6 bases). The CDR3 length is 15 residues. In germline, CDR1 is SGHNT, CDR2 YYREEE (reference sequence). The V and J ends lost 4 bases and 10 bases respectively, with 18 bases between them. CDR3 in amino acids: CASSLGTTRASPLHF. CDR3 sequence (DNA): TGTGCCAGCAGCCTCGGGACAACTAGGGCGTCACCCCTCCACTTT.

The chain couples TRBV7-9 to TRBJ1-4; maybe TRBD1 (5 bases). V lost 1 base and J 0 bases, leaving 6 bases between the germline ends. Looked up from germline, CDR1 is SEHNR and CDR2 is FQNEAQ (reference sequence). The CDR3 covers 15 residues. The CDR3 is CASSLGTTTNEKLFF. The CDR3 DNA reads as TGTGCCAGCAGCTTAGGGACAACAACTAATGAAAAACTGTTTTTT.

The chain couples TRBV11-2 to TRBJ2-1; 10 nucleotides line up with TRBD2. This CDR3 has 15 amino acids. V shed 5 bases, J shed 0 bases, and the junction held 1 base outside the gene matches. Germline V gives CDR1 SGHAT, CDR2 FQNNGV. DNA of the CDR3: TGTGCCAGCAGCCCTAGCGGGAGCTCCTACAATGAGCAGTTCTTC. Translating it yields CASSPSGSSYNEQFF. Full variable domain (outside the CDR3, taken from reference TRBV11-2 and TRBJ2-1): EAGVAQSPRYKIIEKRQSVAFWCNPISGHATLYWYQQILGQGPKLLIQFQNNGVVDDSQLPKDRFSAERLKGVDSTLKIQPAKLEDSAVYLCASSPSGSSYNEQFFGPGTRLTVL.

The V and J genes are TRBV5-4 and TRBJ2-3; 9 positions match TRBD2. Losses at the gene ends were 2 bases for V and 4 bases for J; bases not matched to a gene: 2. This CDR3 comprises 14 residues. Germline V lookup: CDR1 SGHNT, CDR2 YYREEE (reference sequence). CDR3 region: CASSLAGGSDTQYF. The CDR3, as DNA: TGTGCCAGCAGCTTAGCGGGAGGTTCAGATACGCAGTATTTT.

The chain is built from TRBV28 and TRBJ2-2, with 8 bases identical to TRBD2. V was clipped by 9 bases and J by 6 bases; unmatched bases: 12. The length of the CDR3 is 15 residues. Germline V gives CDR1 MDHEN, CDR2 SYDVKM. The CDR3 nucleotides are TGTGCCAGGACTAGCGAAGGGCGTTTAGCCGGGGAGCTGTTTTTT. This translates into CARTSEGRLAGELFF.

The J gene is TRBJ2-7, the V gene TRBV9, with 7 nucleotides matching TRBD1. Per the germline V gene, CDR1 is SGDLS and CDR2 is YYNGEE. The trim removed 3 bases at V and 1 base at J, leaving 4 bases unmatched. The CDR3 has 14 residues. CDR3 amino acids: CASSALQGSYEQYF. CDR3 DNA sequence: TGTGCCAGCAGCGCCTTACAGGGGTCCTACGAGCAGTACTTC. Full variable domain (remainder filled in from reference TRBV9 and TRBJ2-7): DSGVTQTPKHLITATGQRVTLRCSPRSGDLSVYWYQQSLDQGLQFLIQYYNGEERAKGNILERFSAQQFPDLHSELNLSSLELGDSALYFCASSALQGSYEQYFGPGTRLTVT.

The genes are TRBV2 and TRBJ2-5; 7 bases are a match to TRBD2. The CDR3 totals 13 residues. The germline V gene encodes CDR1 SNHLY and CDR2 FYNNEI. V was clipped by 7 bases and J by 2 bases; unmatched bases: 4. The CDR3 is CASTGGYQETQYF. DNA for the CDR3: TGTGCCAGCACGGGGGGATATCAAGAGACCCAGTACTTC.

The chain is built from TRBV15 and TRBJ1-2, with 8 bases identical to TRBD1. Germline V gene sequence: CDR1 LNHNV, CDR2 YYDKDF (reference sequence). After removal of 2 bases from V and 4 bases from J, the junction contained 9 bases not matched to a gene. The length of the CDR3 is 16 residues. This CDR3 is CATSRSQGARSYGYTF. CDR3 sequence (DNA): TGTGCCACCAGCAGAAGCCAGGGGGCGCGGAGCTATGGCTACACCTTC. The full variable domain, its missing parts supplied by reference TRBV15 and TRBJ1-2, is DAMVIQNPRYQVTQFGKPVTLSCSQTLNHNVMYWYQQKSSQAPKLLFHYYDKDFNNEADTPDNFQSRRPNTSFCFLDIRSPGLGDTAMYLCATSRSQGARSYGYTFGSGTRLTVV.

The genes are TRBV29-1 and TRBJ1-1; 11 bases align to TRBD1. CDR3 length: 13 amino acids. J lost 4 bases, V lost 6 bases, and 4 bases had no gene match. Germline V CDR1 and CDR2: SQVTM, ANQGSEA. CDR3 sequence: CSVTGQGVTEAFF. The CDR3 DNA follows: TGCAGCGTAACGGGACAGGGGGTCACTGAAGCTTTCTTT.

This sequence joins TRBV28 and TRBJ2-4, with D hard to call. Germline CDR1 reads MDHEN; CDR2 reads SYDVKM. V lost 3 bases, J lost 0 bases, and 9 bases lay in between. This CDR3 contains 15 residues. The CDR3 DNA sequence: TGTGCCAGCAGTTTGGCAAACCTAGCCAAAAACATTCAGTACTTC. Its translation: CASSLANLAKNIQYF.

This rearrangement joins TRBV5-1 to TRBJ2-5; possibly TRBD2 for D (6 bases). CDR3 length: 15 amino acids. The V end lost 4 bases, the J end lost 11 bases, and 24 bases lay between the germline ends. Germline V gives CDR1 SGHRS, CDR2 YFSETQ. The CDR3 region has the DNA TGCGCCAGCAGCCCGAAACTAGCCCCACTTGGGGAGCAGTACTTC. Its protein product is CASSPKLAPLGEQYF.

The chain couples TRBV4-3 to TRBJ2-6; tentatively, D is TRBD2 (6 bases). CDR3 length: 19 amino acids. Germline V CDR1 and CDR2: LGHNA, YSLEER. V was pared by 3 bases and J by 0 bases, with 18 bases between. CDR3 nucleotide sequence: TGCGCCAGCAGCCAGTTTGCCCGGGAGACCGCCTCTGGGGCCAACGTCCTGACTTTC. Translation: CASSQFARETASGANVLTF.